This TCR beta chain was profiled in a study of blood T cell repertoires in COVID-19. Study context: Whether acute or convalescent, the COVID-19 samples came from the United States, Italy and Spain. PBMCs, B-cell-depleted T cells, or T cells were the source of the cDNA or gDNA that made up the material.

Study processing details: Reference gene primers were amplified, and this amplification served to estimate nucleated cell counts. The assay was immunoSEQ multiplex PCR, and TCRdb's table has in-frame clones only and misses some. That table is the source of V, J and clone size, and D and trimming were worked out from the DNA. This sample has roughly 78,000 clones; roughly 80% occur once, and the top ten carry 18%. V gave up 4 bases and J gave up 1 base, with 10 bases separating them. Germline CDR1 is SGHRS and CDR2 is YFSETQ. The CDR3 consists of 14 residues. This TCR was recovered from an elderly woman with acute or convalescent COVID-19. The source material was peripheral blood. V gene TRBV5-1 combines with J gene TRBJ2-3, with a possible D match to TRBD1 (6 bases). The CDR3 sequence: CASSGQGRTDTQYF. CDR3 sequence (DNA): TGCGCCAGCAGCGGGCAGGGGCGCACAGATACGCAGTATTTT.